The 7 T cell receptor beta chains in this list originate from one sample, sequenced in a study. The sorted Tregs were CD4+CD25+CD127-/low cells. TCRdb analysed the 5' RACE reads with MiXCR anew, one entry per CDR3 protein. The table records some 4,900 distinct CDR3 sequences, approximately 72% of them present only once. Sequencing used Tregs sorted from blood. The receptors shown here come from a female donor with breast cancer.

The V call is TRBV20-1, the J call TRBJ2-7; 8 bases fit TRBD2. V lost 4 bases to trimming and J lost 5 bases; unmatched junction nucleotides: 7. CDR3 length equals 13 residues. Germline lookup yields CDR1 DFQATT and CDR2 SNEGSKA (reference sequence). The CDR3 region is CSAILAGRNEQYF. CDR3 sequence (DNA): TGCAGTGCTATTCTAGCGGGCCGAAACGAGCAGTACTTC.

The V call is TRBV20-1, the J call TRBJ1-6; a possible D gene is TRBD1 (6 bases). Trimming pared 1 base from V and 6 bases from J, leaving 13 bases between. This CDR3 has 15 residues. Looked up from germline, CDR1 is DFQATT and CDR2 is SNEGSKA (reference sequence). The chain's CDR3 is CSARATEDSNSPLHF. The CDR3 DNA sequence: TGCAGTGCTAGAGCTACCGAGGACAGTAATTCACCCCTCCACTTT.

CDR3 nucleotides: TGTGCCACCAGCAGAGATCTGGGGAACAATCAGCCCCAGCATTTT. As protein: CATSRDLGNNQPQHF. The V and J genes are TRBV15 and TRBJ1-5; D gene unclear. This CDR3 comprises 15 residues. In germline, CDR1 is LNHNV, CDR2 YYDKDF (reference sequence). V shed 0 bases and J shed 3 bases, with 9 bases lying between them.

The rearrangement joins TRBV9 to TRBJ2-2; 7 bases fit TRBD1. The germline CDR1 and CDR2 sequences are SGDLS and YYNGEE. V shed 1 base and J 2 bases; nucleotides not matched to a gene: 29. This CDR3 has 24 amino acids. The CDR3 DNA sequence: TGTGCCAGCAGCGTATCAATTGGCCGGTTTTCGACAGGGCCGAGTGGGTCCAACACCGGGGAGCTGTTTTTT. Amino acids: CASSVSIGRFSTGPSGSNTGELFF.

The chain uses TRBV29-1 and TRBJ1-1; D gene unclear. Germline V lookup: CDR1 SQVTM, CDR2 ANQGSEA. Trimming cost V 0 bases and J 0 bases, with 11 bases left between them. The CDR3 loop spans 15 amino acids. Here the CDR3 reads CSVEDVSMMNTEAFF. CDR3 nucleotides: TGCAGCGTTGAAGATGTAAGCATGATGAACACTGAAGCTTTCTTT.

This clonotype was observed a few times. The J gene is TRBJ1-1, the V gene TRBV6-5, with 10 bases aligning to TRBD1. V gave up 5 bases and J gave up 3 bases; unmatched junction bases: 3. The germline CDR1 and CDR2 sequences are MNHEY and SVGAGI. CDR3 length: 14 amino acids. CDR3 sequence: CASSPGQGHTEAFF. The DNA of the CDR3 is TGTGCCAGCAGTCCGGGACAGGGGCACACTGAAGCTTTCTTT.

The chain couples TRBV20-1 to TRBJ2-1, with TRBD2 matching over 13 bases. V gave up 6 bases and J gave up 6 bases; unmatched junction bases: 11. CDR3 length: 16 amino acids. Germline CDR1 DFQATT, CDR2 SNEGSKA (reference sequence). CDR3 residues: CSAAGTSGEGVNEQFF. CDR3 DNA sequence: TGCAGTGCAGCCGGGACTAGCGGGGAGGGGGTCAATGAGCAGTTCTTC.